One sample yielded the 17 T cell receptor beta chains listed below, sequenced in a study of cytomegalovirus exposure and HLA in healthy donors. Vbeta (60) and Jbeta (13) primers were used in the PCR. Method: immunoSEQ multiplex PCR; TCRdb's copy keeps in-frame clones and lacks some. Here the sample spans roughly 92,000 clones, 60% to 80% being singletons. Material for sequencing was PBMCs. These receptor sequences come from a woman between 50 and 59 years old in good health and CMV-seropositive.

J is TRBJ1-1 and V is TRBV18; possible D gene TRBD1, 6 bases. The CDR3 spans 14 residues. CDR1 KGHSH and CDR2 LQKENI come from the germline V gene. V was clipped by 3 bases and J by 6 bases, with 14 bases between them. CDR3 nucleotide sequence: TGTGCCAGCTCACCGTCCAGGGGTTTCTCTGAAGCTTTCTTT. Residues: CASSPSRGFSEAFF.

The chain carries TRBV13 and TRBJ1-6; D ambiguous. Germline V gene lookup returns CDR1 PRHDT and CDR2 FYEKMQ (reference sequence). V was trimmed by 4 bases and J by 9 bases, leaving 7 bases between them. The CDR3 sequence is 12 residues long. CDR3 region: CASSSSGSPLHF. The CDR3 bases are TGTGCCAGCAGCTCCTCGGGTTCACCCCTCCACTTT.

The rearrangement uses TRBV7-2 and TRBJ2-3, with 10 bases lining up with TRBD1. Germline V CDR1 and CDR2: SGHTA, FQGNSA. V trimming: 6 bases; J trimming: 6 bases; junction bases outside the gene matches: 3. The CDR3 runs 13 residues. The CDR3: CASRRQGADTQYF. Written as DNA, the CDR3 is TGTGCCAGCAGGCGACAGGGGGCGGATACGCAGTATTTT.

The chain has TRBV11-2 and TRBJ2-1; 11 positions match TRBD2. The CDR3 runs to 16 residues. Germline CDR1 is SGHAT and CDR2 is FQNNGV. V lost 0 bases and J lost 6; bases outside the gene matches: 4. The CDR3, as DNA: TGTGCCAGCAGCTTAGACTTTAGCGGGAGGGCCAATGAGCAGTTCTTC. It codes for CASSLDFSGRANEQFF.

The chain uses TRBV6-6 and TRBJ2-7, with 7 bases that match TRBD1. V dropped 1 base and J dropped 2; count of bases not matched to a gene: 2. Looked up from germline, CDR1 is MNHNY and CDR2 is SVGAGI (reference sequence). The CDR3 contains 14 residues. DNA for the CDR3: TGTGCCAGCAGTTACTGGGACAGTCCCTACGAGCAGTACTTC. Amino acid sequence: CASSYWDSPYEQYF.

The V call is TRBV23-1, the J call TRBJ2-7; D may be TRBD1 (6 bases). TRBV23-1 is reported as an ORF; its role is uncertain. The CDR3 runs to 14 residues. Trimming took off 3 bases at V and 2 bases at J, with 11 bases between the two ends. CDR3 bases: TGCGCCAGCAGTCACAGGGGCAGGCCCTACGAGCAGTACGTC. Encoded protein: CASSHRGRPYEQYV.

The chain employs TRBV6-5 and TRBJ2-3; 8 bases align to TRBD2. The CDR3 totals 14 residues. CDR1 and CDR2 from the germline V gene are MNHEY and SVGAGI. With V trimmed by 8 bases and J by 3 bases, 7 bases remained unmatched. The CDR3: CASGWGLGTDTQYF. CDR3 bases: TGTGCCAGCGGATGGGGACTAGGTACAGATACGCAGTATTTT.

The chain combines TRBV10-1 with TRBJ2-7; 10 bases agree with TRBD1. The V gene's germline CDR1 is WNHNN and CDR2 SYGVQD (reference sequence). This CDR3 is built from 13 residues. V lost 8 bases, J lost 7 bases, and 8 bases stayed unmatched. The CDR3 nucleotides read TGCGCCAGCCCCCGACAGGGGGCGGAGGAGCAGTACGTC. Protein product: CASPRQGAEEQYV.

The chain combines TRBV6-1 with TRBJ2-7; 7 bases agree with TRBD1. Germline V gene lookup returns CDR1 MNHNS and CDR2 SASEGT. This CDR3 has 13 residues. V shed 4 bases, J shed 5 bases, and the junction held 5 bases outside the gene matches. The CDR3 loop is CASSVTGADEQYV. The CDR3 region has the DNA TGTGCCAGCAGTGTCACAGGGGCGGACGAGCAGTACGTC.

There are a few counts of this clone. The chain is built from TRBV6-5 and TRBJ1-2; D gene ambiguous. In germline, CDR1 is MNHEY, CDR2 SVGAGI. Trimming cost V 2 bases and J 4 bases, with 14 bases left between them. CDR3 length: 15 amino acids. The CDR3, as DNA: TGTGCCAGCAGTTACCCTGGACTGGCCCCCTATGGCTACACCTTC. Its protein is CASSYPGLAPYGYTF.

This chain connects TRBV2 to TRBJ2-2; D is possibly TRBD1 (5 bases). V was trimmed by 1 base and J by 3 bases, leaving 18 bases between them. This CDR3 is built from 18 residues. Germline V gene sequence: CDR1 SNHLY, CDR2 FYNNEI. CDR3 region: CASSEEGHFNFYTGELFF. The CDR3 DNA reads TGTGCCAGCAGTGAAGAGGGGCACTTTAACTTCTACACCGGGGAGCTGTTTTTT.

The chain employs TRBV7-2 and TRBJ1-5; the D is unclear. V was clipped by 1 base and J by 1 base, with 5 bases between them. The CDR3 runs 14 residues. Germline-derived CDR1 and CDR2 are SGHTA and FQGNSA. The CDR3: CASSLVPSNQPQHF. The CDR3 DNA reads as TGTGCCAGCAGCTTAGTTCCAAGCAATCAGCCCCAGCATTTT. Full variable domain (remainder filled in from reference TRBV7-2 and TRBJ1-5): GAGVSQSPSNKVTEKGKDVELRCDPISGHTALYWYRQSLGQGLEFLIYFQGNSAPDKSGLPSDRFSAERTGGSVSTLTIQRTQQEDSAVYLCASSLVPSNQPQHFGDGTRLSIL.

V and J are TRBV7-9 and TRBJ2-5, with D perhaps matching TRBD2 (6 bases). V was shortened by 1 base and J by 4 bases, with 7 bases between the two germline ends. This CDR3 is built from 13 residues. The germline V gene encodes CDR1 SEHNR and CDR2 FQNEAQ (reference sequence). CDR3 DNA sequence: TGTGCCAGCAGCTTAGTGGGGGGAGAGACCCAGTACTTC. It codes for CASSLVGGETQYF.

The chain uses TRBV29-1 and TRBJ1-4; D remains unclear. There are 11 residues in the CDR3. Germline loops: CDR1 SQVTM, CDR2 ANQGSEA. Trimming shortened V by 1 base and J by 8 bases, and 5 bases separated the two germline ends. In DNA, the CDR3 is TGCAGCGTTGAAGGAGGGGAAAAACTGTTTTTT. Translated: CSVEGGEKLFF.

Concerning this clone itself: At one boundary the junction diverges from the germline segment, which might be a read error. The rearrangement links TRBV5-8 to TRBJ2-3; 10 bases map to TRBD2. The CDR3 consists of 15 residues. Germline lookup yields CDR1 SGHTS and CDR2 YDEGEE. CDR3 sequence (DNA): TGCGCCAGCGCCCCGAGCGGGGGGGCCCGGGATACGCAGTATTTT. Translated, it gives CASAPSGGARDTQYF.

For this clone: Germline and junction disagree at one end, which may indicate a read error. V is TRBV11-2 and J is TRBJ1-1; D gene unclear. The CDR3 sequence is 14 residues long. Germline V gene data show CDR1 as SGHAT and CDR2 as FQNNGV. CDR3 loop: CASSFLVLNTEAFF. For the CDR3, the DNA is TGTGCCAGCAGCTTTCTAGTGCTGAATACTGAAGCTTTCTTT.

The rearrangement uses TRBV29-1 and TRBJ1-1; 8 positions match TRBD1. The J segment lost 1 base and the V segment lost 7 bases, leaving 2 bases of the junction unmatched. This CDR3 region has 12 residues. The germline V gene encodes CDR1 SQVTM and CDR2 ANQGSEA. CDR3 in DNA: TGCAGCGCTGGGACAGGGAACACTGAAGCTTTCTTT. This translates into CSAGTGNTEAFF.